Following are 9 T cell receptor beta chains from one sample sequenced in a study of identical twins listed by TCRdb under 2016. Receptor libraries were prepared by 5' RACE. Instrument on record: Illumina HiSeq 2000. The public sequencing data were trimmed at Q25 with fastp and processed into clonotypes with MiXCR by TCRdb, which kept only in-frame beta chains. Rows are combined by CDR3 protein, so each entry shows the most common genes and DNA. The sample has roughly 690,000 distinct CDR3 sequences on record, 5.5% to 6.5% of them singletons. 1.5% to 2% of the sample lies in the top ten. The sequencing input was naive T cells sorted from blood. The cell subset or site label on this specimen signifies: cells isolated with a human naive T-cell isolation kit. The origin of the receptors is a man aged 18 to 29 in good health.

This clonotype has ten or more counts. V is TRBV13 and J is TRBJ2-3, with no clear D. There are 14 residues in the CDR3. V was pared by 0 bases and J by 2 bases, with 6 bases between. Germline V lookup: CDR1 PRHDT, CDR2 FYEKMQ (reference sequence). In nucleotides, the CDR3 is TGTGCCAGCAGCTTAGGCCCCACCACAGATACGCAGTATTTT. Encoded protein: CASSLGPTTDTQYF. Using reference TRBV13 and TRBJ2-3 for the parts outside the CDR3, the full variable domain is AAGVIQSPRHLIKEKRETATLKCYPIPRHDTVYWYQQGPGQDPQFLISFYEKMQSDKGSIPDRFSAQQFSDYHSELNMSSLELGDSALYFCASSLGPTTDTQYFGPGTRLTVL.

This clonotype was seen repeatedly, ten times or more. The chain uses TRBV5-1 and TRBJ1-2; D is unresolved. The CDR3 is 16 amino acids. CDR1 is SGHRS and CDR2 is YFSETQ in the germline V gene. V was trimmed by 4 bases and J by 0 bases, leaving 16 bases between them. The CDR3 loop reads CASSPGERLANYGYTF. The CDR3 bases are TGCGCCAGCAGCCCCGGGGAGAGGCTAGCTAACTATGGCTACACCTTC.

In this sample, this clonotype turned up a few times. Germline and junction disagree at one end, which may indicate a read error. The chain carries TRBV6-5 and TRBJ2-1, with TRBD2 identical over 7 bases. CDR1 and CDR2 from the germline V gene are MNHEY and SVGAGI. The CDR3 loop spans 15 amino acids. The CDR3 here is CARSYGLAENNEQFF. CDR3 DNA sequence: TGTGCCAGAAGTTACGGTCTAGCGGAAAACAATGAGCAGTTCTTC.

J is TRBJ2-2 and V is TRBV18; 8 bases are a match to TRBD2. Germline trimming cut 4 bases from V and 3 bases from J; bases unmatched to any gene: 7. Germline V gives CDR1 KGHSH, CDR2 LQKENI. The CDR3 loop spans 16 amino acids. In nucleotides, the CDR3 is TGTGCCAGCTCACGACTCACTAGCGGACACACCGGGGAGCTGTTTTTT. Amino acid sequence: CASSRLTSGHTGELFF.

This clonotype has ten or more counts. The chain recombines TRBV7-6 with TRBJ2-7, with 8 positions matching TRBD1. The CDR3 has 14 residues. Germline values: CDR1 SGHVS, CDR2 FNYEAQ. V lost 5 bases and J lost 5; bases outside the gene matches: 8. CDR3 nucleotides: TGTGCCAGCAGCCAGGACAGGGTCCGGGACGAGCAGTACTTC. Translated: CASSQDRVRDEQYF.

This clonotype appeared many times. J is TRBJ2-5 and V is TRBV29-1; possibly TRBD1 or TRBD2 for D (5 bases each). Trimming pared 7 bases from V and 2 bases from J, leaving 14 bases between. CDR1 and CDR2 from the germline V gene are SQVTM and ANQGSEA. The CDR3 consists of 13 residues. For the CDR3, the DNA is TGCAGCGGAATACCGGGGCCACAAGAGACCCAGTACTTC. It encodes CSGIPGPQETQYF.

This clonotype was seen at least ten times. V and J are TRBV12-3 or TRBV12-4 and TRBJ2-7; a weak D match, TRBD2 (7 bases). The CDR3 covers 15 residues. The germline V and J ends were trimmed by 2 bases and 2 bases, with 13 bases remaining between them. CDR3 nucleotide sequence: TGTGCCAGCAGTTTAATTGGCGGGGGCCCCTACGAGCAGTACTTC. Residues: CASSLIGGGPYEQYF.

In its sample, this clonotype was seen a few times. V and J are TRBV19 and TRBJ2-7; TRBD2 matches 8 bases. After removal of 3 bases from V and 3 bases from J, the junction contained 4 bases not matched to a gene. Looked up from germline, CDR1 is LNHDA and CDR2 is SQIVND (reference sequence). The CDR3 consists of 14 residues. CDR3 sequence reads: CASSIVAGNYEQYF. The CDR3 DNA sequence: TGTGCCAGTAGTATCGTAGCGGGGAACTACGAGCAGTACTTC.

This clonotype was counted many times. This rearrangement joins TRBV6-5 to TRBJ1-4, with D unclear. Germline lookup yields CDR1 MNHEY and CDR2 SVGAGI. Trimming pared 2 bases from V and 8 bases from J, leaving 15 bases between. This CDR3 is built from 15 residues. The CDR3 DNA sequence: TGTGCCAGCAGTTACACCCCATTGGAGGCCGAAAAACTGTTTTTT. It yields the protein CASSYTPLEAEKLFF.